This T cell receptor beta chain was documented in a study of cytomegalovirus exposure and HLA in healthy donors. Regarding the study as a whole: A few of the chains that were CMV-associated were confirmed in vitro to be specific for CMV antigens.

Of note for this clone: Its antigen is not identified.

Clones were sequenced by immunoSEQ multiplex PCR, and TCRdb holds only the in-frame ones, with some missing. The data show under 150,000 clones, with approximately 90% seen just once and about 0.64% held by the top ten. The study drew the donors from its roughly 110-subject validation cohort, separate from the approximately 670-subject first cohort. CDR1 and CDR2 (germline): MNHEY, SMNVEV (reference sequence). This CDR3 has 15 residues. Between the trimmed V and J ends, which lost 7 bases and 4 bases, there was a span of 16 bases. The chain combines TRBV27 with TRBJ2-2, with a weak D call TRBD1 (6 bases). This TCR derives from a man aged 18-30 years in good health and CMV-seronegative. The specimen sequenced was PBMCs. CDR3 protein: CASIGPGESTGELFF. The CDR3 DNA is TGTGCCAGCATCGGCCCAGGGGAGAGCACCGGGGAGCTGTTTTTT.